This TCR beta chain was recorded in a study of cytomegalovirus exposure and HLA in healthy donors. The V and J ends lost 6 bases and 4 bases, in that order; junction bases with no gene match: 5. CDR3 size: 14 residues. Per the germline V gene, CDR1 is MNHEY and CDR2 is SMNVEV (reference sequence). In regard to this clone: Its antigen is currently unknown.

Study-level results: For most subjects, TCR beta sequences were reported to predict HLA-A and HLA-B alleles with accuracy. In a later analysis, a genetic analysis reported fewer productive-TCR N-insertions in an Asian-associated ancestry cluster than the cohort average.

The study ran its PCR with 60 Vbeta and 13 Jbeta primers. The table came from immunoSEQ multiplex PCR; TCRdb's copy has only in-frame clones and leaves some out. The sample has 90,000 to 150,000 clones, over 6.5% seen once. The chain links TRBV27 to TRBJ1-5, with 8 bases matching TRBD1. What was sequenced was PBMCs. This TCR was sampled from a woman aged 40-49 years in good health and CMV-seropositive. In DNA form, the CDR3 reads TGTGCCAGCAGCGGGGACAGGAGAAATCAGCCCCAGCATTTT. Its protein product is CASSGDRRNQPQHF.